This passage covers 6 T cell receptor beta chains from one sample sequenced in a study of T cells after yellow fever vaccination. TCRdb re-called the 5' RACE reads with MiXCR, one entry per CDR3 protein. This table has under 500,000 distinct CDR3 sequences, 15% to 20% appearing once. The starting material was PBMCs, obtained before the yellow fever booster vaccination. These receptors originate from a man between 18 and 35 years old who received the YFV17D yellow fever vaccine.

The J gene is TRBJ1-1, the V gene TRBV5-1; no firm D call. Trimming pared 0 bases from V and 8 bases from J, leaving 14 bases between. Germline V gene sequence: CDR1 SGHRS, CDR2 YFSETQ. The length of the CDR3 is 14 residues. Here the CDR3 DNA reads TGCGCCAGCAGCTTGGCCTTAGGGCAGGCAGAAGCTTTCTTT. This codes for CASSLALGQAEAFF. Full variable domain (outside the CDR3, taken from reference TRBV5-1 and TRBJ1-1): KAGVTQTPRYLIKTRGQQVTLSCSPISGHRSVSWYQQTPGQGLQFLFEYFSETQRNKGNFPGRFSGRQFSNSRSEMNVSTLELGDSALYLCASSLALGQAEAFFGQGTRLTVV.

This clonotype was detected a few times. The CDR3 DNA sequence: TGTGCCAGCAGCCGGGGCGGGACACCCGAGCAGTACGTC. Translated: CASSRGGTPEQYV. The chain couples TRBV28 to TRBJ2-7; D could derive from TRBD1 or TRBD2 (6 bases each). This CDR3 has 13 amino acids. Germline CDR1 is MDHEN and CDR2 is SYDVKM. Trimming took 6 bases from V and 6 from J, leaving 15 bases between them.

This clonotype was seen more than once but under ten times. The CDR3 DNA sequence: TGCAGCGTCCAATATGGGCGGGGAGTGGACACTGAAGCTTTCTTT. Encoded protein: CSVQYGRGVDTEAFF. The J gene is TRBJ1-1, the V gene TRBV29-1; D is unclear. The V and J ends lost 6 bases and 3 bases respectively, with 20 bases between them. The CDR3 length is 15 residues. Germline lookup yields CDR1 SQVTM and CDR2 ANQGSEA.

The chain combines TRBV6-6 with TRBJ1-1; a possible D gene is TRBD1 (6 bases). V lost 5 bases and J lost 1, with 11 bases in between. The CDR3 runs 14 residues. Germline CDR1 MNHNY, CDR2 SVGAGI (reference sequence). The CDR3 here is CASSATGRNTEAFF. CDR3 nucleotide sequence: TGTGCCAGCAGTGCAACAGGGAGGAACACTGAAGCTTTCTTT.

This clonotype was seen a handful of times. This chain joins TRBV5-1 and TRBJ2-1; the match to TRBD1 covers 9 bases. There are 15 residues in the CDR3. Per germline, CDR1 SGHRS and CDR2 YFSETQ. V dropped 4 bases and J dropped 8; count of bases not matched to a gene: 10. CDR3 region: CASSVTGGASDEQFF. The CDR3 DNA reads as TGCGCCAGCAGCGTAACAGGGGGCGCTTCGGATGAGCAGTTCTTC.

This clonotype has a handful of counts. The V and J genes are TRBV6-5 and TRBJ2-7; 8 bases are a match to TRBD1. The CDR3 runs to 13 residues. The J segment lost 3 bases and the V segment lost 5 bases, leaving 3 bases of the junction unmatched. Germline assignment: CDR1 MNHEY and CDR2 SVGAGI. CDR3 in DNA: TGTGCCAGCAGTCAGACAGGGGTCTACGAGCAGTACTTC. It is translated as CASSQTGVYEQYF.